Listed below are T cell receptor beta chains from one sample, sequenced in a study of T cell responses to AZD1222 COVID-19 vaccine. Assay used: immunoSEQ multiplex PCR; TCRdb lists only in-frame clones, some missing. The table shows 150,000 to 200,000 clones, with 85% to 95% occurring only once. Here the sequenced sample was peripheral blood, taken 28 days after the second AZD1222 dose. These receptors originate from an adult who received the AZD1222 COVID-19 vaccine. The CDR3 runs from the conserved cysteine through the conserved F or W. The D gene is left open where the match is weak. Clone sizes are given selectively: once, few, many, or a class where the clone is expanded.

clone size: .
D gene: .
V gene: TRBV6-1
J gene: TRBJ1-6
CDR3 protein: CASSEGGLRSYNSPLHF
CDR3 DNA: TGTGCCAGCAGTGAGGGCGGTCTCCGCTCCTATAATTCACCCCTCCACTTT

clone size: .
D gene: .
V gene: TRBV2
J gene: TRBJ1-1
CDR3 protein: CASSVTGSNTEAFF
CDR3 DNA: TGTGCCAGCAGCGTTACAGGGTCGAACACTGAAGCTTTCTTT

clone size: few
D gene: .
V gene: TRBV4-2
J gene: TRBJ2-2
CDR3 protein: CASSPWDLLTGEQTGELFF
CDR3 DNA: TGTGCCAGCAGCCCCTGGGACCTCTTGACTGGTGAACAGACCGGGGAGCTGTTTTTT

clone size: .
D gene: .
V gene: TRBV4-1
J gene: TRBJ1-1
CDR3 protein: CASTPPTSGTEAFF
CDR3 DNA: TGCGCCAGCACCCCGCCCACCTCGGGCACTGAAGCTTTCTTT

clone size: .
D gene: TRBD1
V gene: TRBV14
J gene: TRBJ1-3
CDR3 protein: CASSPGTVSGNTIYF
CDR3 DNA: TGTGCCAGCAGCCCAGGGACAGTCTCTGGAAACACCATATATTTT

clone size: .
D gene: .
V gene: TRBV28
J gene: TRBJ1-5
CDR3 protein: CASSFEGGASNQPQHF
CDR3 DNA: TGTGCCAGCAGTTTCGAGGGGGGTGCGAGCAATCAGCCCCAGCATTTT

clone size: .
D gene: .
V gene: TRBV6-2/TRBV6-3
J gene: TRBJ2-7
CDR3 protein: CASSIGDNYEQYF
CDR3 DNA: TGTGCCAGCAGTATAGGAGACAACTACGAGCAGTACTTC

clone size: .
D gene: .
V gene: TRBV6-5
J gene: TRBJ1-3
CDR3 protein: CASASGPSGNTIYF
CDR3 DNA: TGTGCCAGCGCGTCAGGACCCTCTGGAAACACCATATATTTT

clone size: once
D gene: TRBD1
V gene: TRBV5-1
J gene: TRBJ1-2
CDR3 protein: CASSLTGGPYYGYTF
CDR3 DNA: TGCGCCAGCAGCTTAACAGGGGGCCCTTACTATGGCTACACCTTC

clone size: .
D gene: TRBD2
V gene: TRBV2
J gene: TRBJ2-1
CDR3 protein: CAESEREYGEQFF
CDR3 DNA: TGTGCCGAGTCGGAGCGGGAGTATGGTGAGCAGTTCTTC

clone size: .
D gene: .
V gene: TRBV6-5
J gene: TRBJ1-2
CDR3 protein: CASSYTPGSVYGYTF
CDR3 DNA: TGTGCCAGCAGTTACACGCCGGGTTCAGTCTATGGCTACACCTTC

clone size: .
D gene: .
V gene: TRBV30
J gene: TRBJ1-1
CDR3 protein: CAWSLPGRMNTEAFF
CDR3 DNA: TGTGCCTGGAGTCTGCCGGGACGGATGAACACTGAAGCTTTCTTT

clone size: .
D gene: .
V gene: TRBV9
J gene: TRBJ1-5
CDR3 protein: CASSPGVGGNQPQHF
CDR3 DNA: TGTGCCAGCAGCCCAGGGGTAGGGGGCAATCAGCCCCAGCATTTT

clone size: .
D gene: TRBD1
V gene: TRBV6-5
J gene: TRBJ1-5
CDR3 protein: CASNGQGYSNQPQHF
CDR3 DNA: TGTGCCAGCAATGGACAGGGTTATAGCAATCAGCCCCAGCATTTT

clone size: .
D gene: TRBD1
V gene: TRBV18
J gene: TRBJ1-2
CDR3 protein: CASSPPWAGGGYGYTF
CDR3 DNA: TGTGCCAGCTCACCACCGTGGGCAGGGGGTGGCTATGGCTACACCTTC

clone size: once
D gene: .
V gene: TRBV4-3
J gene: TRBJ1-1
CDR3 protein: CASSQENAGSNTEAFF
CDR3 DNA: TGCGCCAGCAGCCAAGAAAATGCAGGGTCGAACACTGAAGCTTTCTTT

clone size: .
D gene: TRBD1
V gene: TRBV5-4
J gene: TRBJ2-3
CDR3 protein: CASSPGQGNTDTQYF
CDR3 DNA: TGTGCCAGCAGCCCAGGACAGGGAAACACAGATACGCAGTATTTT

clone size: .
D gene: TRBD1
V gene: TRBV30
J gene: TRBJ1-2
CDR3 protein: CAWSVQGQVGSYTF
CDR3 DNA: TGTGCCTGGAGTGTACAAGGACAGGTCGGTAGCTACACCTTC

clone size: .
D gene: TRBD1
V gene: TRBV5-1
J gene: TRBJ2-4
CDR3 protein: CASSNPGQGINIQYF
CDR3 DNA: TGCGCCAGCAGCAATCCGGGACAGGGTATAAACATTCAGTACTTC

clone size: .
D gene: TRBD1
V gene: TRBV4-1
J gene: TRBJ1-2
CDR3 protein: CASSQNYRQGTNYGYTF
CDR3 DNA: TGCGCCAGCAGCCAAAACTACCGACAGGGAACTAACTATGGCTACACCTTC

clone size: .
D gene: .
V gene: TRBV7-8
J gene: TRBJ1-2
CDR3 protein: CASSLSGTPEYGYTF
CDR3 DNA: TGTGCCAGCAGCCTTTCCGGGACACCTGAATATGGCTACACCTTC

clone size: once
D gene: .
V gene: TRBV5-1
J gene: TRBJ1-1
CDR3 protein: CASSLGQAGTEAFF
CDR3 DNA: TGCGCCAGCAGCTTGGGGCAGGCAGGCACTGAAGCTTTCTTT

clone size: once
D gene: TRBD2
V gene: TRBV29-1
J gene: TRBJ2-1
CDR3 protein: CSVGKASGGNEQFF
CDR3 DNA: TGCAGCGTGGGCAAGGCTAGCGGGGGGAATGAGCAGTTCTTC

clone size: .
D gene: .
V gene: TRBV7-9
J gene: TRBJ1-3
CDR3 protein: CASSLGRNSGNTIYF
CDR3 DNA: TGTGCCAGCAGCTTAGGGCGGAACTCTGGAAACACCATATATTTT

clone size: .
D gene: .
V gene: TRBV6-6
J gene: TRBJ1-1
CDR3 protein: CASSLRQDGAEAFF
CDR3 DNA: TGTGCCAGCAGTCTACGACAGGATGGCGCTGAAGCTTTCTTT

clone size: .
D gene: .
V gene: TRBV28
J gene: TRBJ2-1
CDR3 protein: CASSFDIRGNEQFF
CDR3 DNA: TGTGCCAGCAGTTTTGACATTAGGGGCAATGAGCAGTTCTTC

clone size: .
D gene: TRBD2
V gene: TRBV28
J gene: TRBJ2-1
CDR3 protein: CASSFLAGESNEQFF
CDR3 DNA: TGTGCCAGCAGTTTCCTAGCGGGAGAGTCCAATGAGCAGTTCTTC

clone size: .
D gene: .
V gene: TRBV4-3
J gene: TRBJ2-1
CDR3 protein: CASSQDPRNEQFF
CDR3 DNA: TGCGCCAGCAGCCAAGATCCCAGAAATGAGCAGTTCTTC

clone size: .
D gene: .
V gene: TRBV6-5
J gene: TRBJ1-1
CDR3 protein: CASRRHIRAEAFF
CDR3 DNA: TGTGCCAGCAGGCGACATATCCGTGCTGAAGCTTTCTTT

clone size: .
D gene: TRBD1
V gene: TRBV11-3
J gene: TRBJ2-7
CDR3 protein: CASSFPRTGLREQYF
CDR3 DNA: TGTGCCAGCAGCTTTCCCCGGACAGGGCTGAGAGAGCAGTACTTC

clone size: .
D gene: .
V gene: TRBV5-6
J gene: TRBJ1-1
CDR3 protein: CASSFAMNTEAFF
CDR3 DNA: TGTGCCAGCAGTTTCGCAATGAACACTGAAGCTTTCTTT

clone size: .
D gene: .
V gene: TRBV6-6
J gene: TRBJ1-2
CDR3 protein: CASSLYRANYGYTF
CDR3 DNA: TGTGCCAGCAGTTTATACAGGGCTAACTATGGCTACACCTTC

clone size: .
D gene: .
V gene: TRBV11-2
J gene: TRBJ2-1
CDR3 protein: CASSLGGQRYNEQFF
CDR3 DNA: TGTGCCAGCAGCTTAGGGGGGCAGAGATACAATGAGCAGTTCTTC

clone size: .
D gene: .
V gene: TRBV12-3/TRBV12-4
J gene: TRBJ1-2
CDR3 protein: CASSLGAGGYTF
CDR3 DNA: TGTGCCAGCAGTTTGGGGGCAGGCGGCTACACCTTC

clone size: .
D gene: .
V gene: TRBV2
J gene: TRBJ1-1
CDR3 protein: CASSGLVVGGRGQNTEAFF
CDR3 DNA: TGTGCCAGCAGTGGATTAGTAGTTGGGGGCAGGGGACAGAACACTGAAGCTTTCTTT

clone size: .
D gene: .
V gene: TRBV30
J gene: TRBJ2-7
CDR3 protein: CAWSVWLTGSYEQYF
CDR3 DNA: TGTGCCTGGAGTGTTTGGTTGACAGGCTCCTACGAGCAGTACTTC

clone size: .
D gene: .
V gene: TRBV28
J gene: TRBJ1-2
CDR3 protein: CASSLTPRGNYGYTF
CDR3 DNA: TGTGCCAGCAGTTTAACCCCCAGGGGAAACTATGGCTACACCTTC

clone size: .
D gene: .
V gene: TRBV7-2
J gene: TRBJ2-5
CDR3 protein: CASSLGLPETQYF
CDR3 DNA: TGTGCCAGCAGCCTCGGACTACCAGAGACCCAGTACTTC

clone size: .
D gene: .
V gene: TRBV7-9
J gene: TRBJ1-2
CDR3 protein: CASTTSQGYYGYTF
CDR3 DNA: TGTGCCAGCACCACTTCACAGGGCTACTATGGCTACACCTTC

clone size: once
D gene: .
V gene: TRBV2
J gene: TRBJ1-2
CDR3 protein: CASTNTGLDGGYTF
CDR3 DNA: TGTGCCAGCACCAACACAGGGTTGGATGGTGGCTACACCTTC

clone size: .
D gene: .
V gene: TRBV7-2
J gene: TRBJ1-1
CDR3 protein: CASSSNVPVGPNTEAFF
CDR3 DNA: TGTGCCAGCAGCTCCAACGTCCCCGTTGGACCGAACACTGAAGCTTTCTTT

clone size: .
D gene: .
V gene: TRBV21-1
J gene: TRBJ2-1
CDR3 protein: CASSILGIQVDNEQFF
CDR3 DNA: TGTGCCAGCAGCATCCTAGGAATTCAGGTAGACAATGAGCAGTTCTTC

clone size: .
D gene: TRBD2
V gene: TRBV9
J gene: TRBJ2-2
CDR3 protein: CASSGNTELAGGRSTGELFF
CDR3 DNA: TGTGCCAGCAGCGGTAACACGGAATTAGCGGGAGGGAGGAGCACCGGGGAGCTGTTTTTT

clone size: .
D gene: .
V gene: TRBV21-1
J gene: TRBJ1-6
CDR3 protein: CASSKEISPLHF
CDR3 DNA: TGTGCCAGCAGCAAAGAAATTTCACCCCTCCACTTT

clone size: .
D gene: TRBD1
V gene: TRBV30
J gene: TRBJ2-3
CDR3 protein: CALGQGDADTQYF
CDR3 DNA: TGTGCCTTGGGACAGGGAGACGCAGATACGCAGTATTTT

clone size: .
D gene: .
V gene: TRBV4-1
J gene: TRBJ2-2
CDR3 protein: CASSFWVTGELFF
CDR3 DNA: TGCGCCAGCAGCTTTTGGGTAACCGGGGAGCTGTTTTTT

clone size: .
D gene: TRBD2
V gene: TRBV7-2
J gene: TRBJ2-3
CDR3 protein: CASSPRGDFPVGDTQYF
CDR3 DNA: TGTGCCAGCAGCCCCCGGGGGGACTTCCCTGTCGGTGATACGCAGTATTTT

clone size: .
D gene: .
V gene: TRBV3-1/TRBV3-2
J gene: TRBJ2-7
CDR3 protein: CASSQSRWSRPEQYF
CDR3 DNA: TGTGCCAGCAGCCAGTCAAGGTGGTCCCGTCCCGAGCAGTACTTC

clone size: .
D gene: .
V gene: TRBV6-5
J gene: TRBJ1-2
CDR3 protein: CASRNSQGNYGYTF
CDR3 DNA: TGTGCCAGCAGGAACTCCCAGGGAAACTATGGCTACACCTTC

clone size: .
D gene: .
V gene: TRBV5-1
J gene: TRBJ2-5
CDR3 protein: CASSSRDFSQEAQYF
CDR3 DNA: TGCGCCAGCAGCTCCCGGGACTTCAGTCAGGAGGCCCAGTACTTC

clone size: .
D gene: .
V gene: TRBV4-1
J gene: TRBJ2-3
CDR3 protein: CASSPRGPGTDTQYF
CDR3 DNA: TGCGCCAGCAGTCCCCGGGGACCTGGCACAGATACGCAGTATTTT

clone size: once
D gene: .
V gene: TRBV5-6
J gene: TRBJ1-3
CDR3 protein: CASSLERSRSSGNTIYF
CDR3 DNA: TGTGCCAGCAGCTTGGAGAGAAGTAGGTCCTCTGGAAACACCATATATTTT

clone size: .
D gene: .
V gene: TRBV7-8
J gene: TRBJ1-6
CDR3 protein: CASSISSATVSPLHF
CDR3 DNA: TGTGCCAGCAGCATTTCGAGCGCAACCGTGTCACCCCTCCACTTT

clone size: .
D gene: TRBD1
V gene: TRBV28
J gene: TRBJ1-5
CDR3 protein: CASSFDRGLGQPQHF
CDR3 DNA: TGTGCCAGCAGTTTTGATAGGGGGCTTGGGCAGCCCCAGCATTTT

clone size: .
D gene: .
V gene: TRBV6-6
J gene: TRBJ1-2
CDR3 protein: CASTETGWGYTF
CDR3 DNA: TGTGCCAGCACTGAAACAGGTTGGGGCTACACCTTC